This T cell receptor beta chain was found in a study of T cells in localized non-small cell lung cancer. The study, taken as a whole, reports: Sequencing involved a lone tumor region, leaving heterogeneity possible.

With regard to this clone: What it recognizes is unknown.

The CDR3 runs 16 residues. Germline CDR1 reads SGHAT; CDR2 reads FQNNGV. Trimming removed 7 bases at V and 1 base at J, with 19 bases between. Method: immunoSEQ multiplex PCR; TCRdb's copy keeps in-frame clones and lacks some. Here the sample spans around 94,000 clones, over 80% being singletons. Sequenced here: peripheral blood, sampled before any cancer treatment. The V call is TRBV11-2, the J call TRBJ1-2; tentative D call: TRBD1 (6 bases). The receptor's source is a man between 40 and 70 years old with stage I squamous cell lung carcinoma. CDR3 amino acids: CASTALQGARNYGYTF. The CDR3 DNA reads as TGTGCCAGCACCGCCTTACAGGGCGCTCGTAACTATGGCTACACCTTC.